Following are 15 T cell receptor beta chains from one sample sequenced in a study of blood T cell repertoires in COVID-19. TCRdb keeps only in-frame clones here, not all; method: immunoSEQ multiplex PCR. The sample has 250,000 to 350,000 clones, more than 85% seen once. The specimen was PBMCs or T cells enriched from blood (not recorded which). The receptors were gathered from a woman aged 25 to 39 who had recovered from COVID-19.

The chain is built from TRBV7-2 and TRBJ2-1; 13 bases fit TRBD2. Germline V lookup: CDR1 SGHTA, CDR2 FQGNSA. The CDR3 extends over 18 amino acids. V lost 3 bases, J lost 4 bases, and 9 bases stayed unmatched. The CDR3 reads CASSFGTGLAGSYNEQFF. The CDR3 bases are TGTGCCAGCAGCTTTGGAACGGGACTAGCGGGATCATACAATGAGCAGTTCTTC.

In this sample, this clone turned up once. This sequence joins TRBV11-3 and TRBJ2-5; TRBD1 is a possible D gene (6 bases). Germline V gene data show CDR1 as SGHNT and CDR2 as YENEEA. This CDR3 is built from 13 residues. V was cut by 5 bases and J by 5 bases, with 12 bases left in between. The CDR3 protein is CASSAQGFETQYF. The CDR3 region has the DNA TGTGCCAGCAGCGCGCAGGGGTTTGAGACCCAGTACTTC.

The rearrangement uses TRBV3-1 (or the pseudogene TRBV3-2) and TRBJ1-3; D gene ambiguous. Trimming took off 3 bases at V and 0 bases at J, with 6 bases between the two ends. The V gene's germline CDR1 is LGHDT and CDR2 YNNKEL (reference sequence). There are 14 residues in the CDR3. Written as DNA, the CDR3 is TGTGCCAGCAGCCAGGGCCGCTCTGGAAACACCATATATTTT. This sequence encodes CASSQGRSGNTIYF.

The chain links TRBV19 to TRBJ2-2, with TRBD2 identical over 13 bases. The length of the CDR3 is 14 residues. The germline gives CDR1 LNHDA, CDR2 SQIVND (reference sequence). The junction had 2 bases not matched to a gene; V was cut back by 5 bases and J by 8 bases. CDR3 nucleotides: TGTGCCAGTAGTGGACTAGCGGGAGCAGGGGAGCTGTTTTTT. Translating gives CASSGLAGAGELFF.

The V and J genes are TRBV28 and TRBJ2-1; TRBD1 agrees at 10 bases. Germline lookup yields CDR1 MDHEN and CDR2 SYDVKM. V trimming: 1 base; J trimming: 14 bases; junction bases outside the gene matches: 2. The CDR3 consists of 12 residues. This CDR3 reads CASSLFGQGEFF. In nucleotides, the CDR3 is TGTGCCAGCAGTTTATTTGGACAGGGGGAGTTCTTC.

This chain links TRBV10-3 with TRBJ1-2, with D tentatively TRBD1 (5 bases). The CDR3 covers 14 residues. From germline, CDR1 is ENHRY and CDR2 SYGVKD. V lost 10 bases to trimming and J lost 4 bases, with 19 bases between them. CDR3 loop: CATNKDTESYGYTF. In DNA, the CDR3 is TGTGCCACAAATAAGGACACCGAATCCTATGGCTACACCTTC.

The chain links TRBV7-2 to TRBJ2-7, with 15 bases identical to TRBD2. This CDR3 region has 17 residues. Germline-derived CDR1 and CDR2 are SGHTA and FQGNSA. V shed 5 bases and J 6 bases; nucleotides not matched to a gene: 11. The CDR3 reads CASSRTSGGAGSVEQYF. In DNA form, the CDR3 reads TGTGCCAGCAGCCGGACTAGCGGGGGGGCTGGCTCGGTCGAGCAGTACTTC.

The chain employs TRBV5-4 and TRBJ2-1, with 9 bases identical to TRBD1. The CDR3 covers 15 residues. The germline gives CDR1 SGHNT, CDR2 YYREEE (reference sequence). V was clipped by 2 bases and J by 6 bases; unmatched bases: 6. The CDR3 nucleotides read TGTGCCAGCAGCTTCGGGACAGGGCTACCCAATGAGCAGTTCTTC. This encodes CASSFGTGLPNEQFF.

The CDR3 reads CASSYGGTQYF. The DNA of the CDR3 is TGTGCCAGCAGCTACGGCGGGACGCAGTATTTT. The chain links TRBV5-6 to TRBJ2-3; weak D call: TRBD2 (5 bases). V lost 3 bases and J 9 bases, leaving 8 bases between the germline ends. There are 11 residues in the CDR3. Germline loops: CDR1 SGHDT, CDR2 YYEEEE.

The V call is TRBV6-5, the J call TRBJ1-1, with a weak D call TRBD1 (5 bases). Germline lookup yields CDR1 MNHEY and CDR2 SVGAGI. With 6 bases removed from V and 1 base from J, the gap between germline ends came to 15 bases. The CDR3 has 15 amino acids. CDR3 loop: CASRRSGVPNTEAFF. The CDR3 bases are TGTGCCAGCAGAAGGTCGGGGGTGCCGAACACTGAAGCTTTCTTT.

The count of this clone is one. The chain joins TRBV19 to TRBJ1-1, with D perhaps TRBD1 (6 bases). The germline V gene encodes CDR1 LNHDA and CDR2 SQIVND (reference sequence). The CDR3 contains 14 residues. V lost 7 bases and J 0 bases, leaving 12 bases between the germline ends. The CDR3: CASTSGVMNTEAFF. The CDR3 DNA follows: TGTGCCAGTACCTCAGGGGTAATGAACACTGAAGCTTTCTTT.

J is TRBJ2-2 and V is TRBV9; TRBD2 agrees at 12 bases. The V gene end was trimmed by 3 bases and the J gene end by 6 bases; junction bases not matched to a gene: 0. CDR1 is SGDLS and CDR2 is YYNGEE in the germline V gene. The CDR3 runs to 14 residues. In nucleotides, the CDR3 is TGTGCCAGCAGCGGACTAGCGGGAGCCGGGGAGCTGTTTTTT. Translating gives CASSGLAGAGELFF.

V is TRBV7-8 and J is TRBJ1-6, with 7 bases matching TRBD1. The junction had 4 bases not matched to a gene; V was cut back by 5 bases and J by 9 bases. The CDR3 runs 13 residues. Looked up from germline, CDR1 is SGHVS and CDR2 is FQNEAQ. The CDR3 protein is CASSRGGGSPLHF. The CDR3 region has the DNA TGTGCCAGCAGCCGAGGGGGCGGTTCACCCCTCCACTTT.

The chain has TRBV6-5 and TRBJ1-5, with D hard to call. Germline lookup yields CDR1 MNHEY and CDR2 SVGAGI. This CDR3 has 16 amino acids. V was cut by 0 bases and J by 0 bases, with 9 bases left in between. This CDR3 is CASSYSSYPSNQPQHF. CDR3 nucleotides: TGTGCCAGCAGTTACTCGTCCTACCCTAGCAATCAGCCCCAGCATTTT.

CDR3 coding DNA: TGTGCCAGCAGCCCCGTCCCGGGACAGGGAGTTGTCTATGGCTACACCTTC. It specifies CASSPVPGQGVVYGYTF. The rearrangement uses TRBV9 and TRBJ1-2; TRBD1 aligns across 9 bases. Looked up from germline, CDR1 is SGDLS and CDR2 is YYNGEE. CDR3 length equals 17 residues. The V and J ends lost 4 bases and 4 bases, in that order; junction bases with no gene match: 14.